The 6 T cell receptor beta chains below come from one sample, sequenced in a study of T cells in Graves' hyperthyroidism and ophthalmopathy. Using RNA transcripts as the source, TCR beta CDR3 regions were amplified. The TCR CDR3 was amplified in a first-round RT-PCR using the HTBI primer set. Each CDR3 protein gets one entry after TCRdb re-called the multiplex PCR reads with MiXCR. The sample has approximately 400,000 distinct CDR3 sequences; 15% to 19% are singletons. The sequenced sample was blood. These receptor sequences come from a woman younger than 30 with Graves' hyperthyroidism that later progressed to Graves' ophthalmopathy.

This rearrangement joins TRBV28 to TRBJ2-1; 15 bases agree with TRBD2. The germline CDR1 and CDR2 sequences are MDHEN and SYDVKM. After removal of 3 bases from V and 15 bases from J, the junction contained 9 bases not matched to a gene. This CDR3 has 15 amino acids. The CDR3 DNA reads TGTGCCAGCAGTTTTTACGGACTAGCGGGAGGGCCACTGTTCTTC. It codes for CASSFYGLAGGPLFF.

This clonotype has just a few counts. This chain connects TRBV6-2 or TRBV6-3 to TRBJ2-1; no definite D call. Trimming left V 0 bases short and J 4 bases short, with 10 bases between. This CDR3 is 15 amino acids long. Germline values: CDR1 MNHEY, CDR2 SVGEGT. CDR3 region: CASSYSTRTYNEQFF. In nucleotides, the CDR3 is TGTGCCAGCAGTTACTCGACTCGTACTTACAATGAGCAGTTCTTC.

The chain links TRBV5-6 to TRBJ1-2, with D perhaps TRBD1 (6 bases). Germline CDR1 is SGHDT and CDR2 is YYEEEE. The V end was cut by 0 bases, the J end by 3 bases, with 12 bases between. The CDR3 length is 15 residues. In nucleotides, the CDR3 is TGTGCCAGCAGCTTGGTGAGGGGGGGCGACTATGGCTACACCTTC. Amino acids: CASSLVRGGDYGYTF.

This clonotype came up many times. J is TRBJ2-7 and V is TRBV7-3; D ambiguous. V shed 5 bases and J shed 6 bases, with 14 bases lying between them. Germline V gene lookup returns CDR1 SGHTA and CDR2 FQGTGA. The CDR3 consists of 13 residues. This CDR3 reads CASSTSESGEQYF. The CDR3 DNA is TGTGCCAGCAGCACCTCGGAGTCGGGCGAGCAGTACTTC.

This clonotype appeared many times. The V gene is TRBV7-2, the J gene TRBJ2-7, with D perhaps TRBD1 or TRBD2 (6 bases each). The CDR3 is 12 amino acids. V gave up 8 bases and J gave up 4 bases, with 12 bases separating them. Per the germline V gene, CDR1 is SGHTA and CDR2 is FQGNSA. The CDR3 DNA reads as TGTGCCAGCGGGAAAGGGGGGTACGAGCAGTACTTC. Its translation is CASGKGGYEQYF. Full variable domain (rest looked up from reference TRBV7-2 and TRBJ2-7): GAGVSQSPSNKVTEKGKDVELRCDPISGHTALYWYRQSLGQGLEFLIYFQGNSAPDKSGLPSDRFSAERTGGSVSTLTIQRTQQEDSAVYLCASGKGGYEQYFGPGTRLTVT.

The count of this clonotype is one. The chain couples TRBV19 to TRBJ2-6; unclear D gene. Germline assignment: CDR1 LNHDA and CDR2 SQIVND (reference sequence). Trimming stripped 5 bases from V and 2 bases from J, with 16 bases between. CDR3 size: 17 residues. The CDR3 sequence: CASSLSRLSPGANVLTF. As DNA, the CDR3 is TGTGCCAGTAGTCTTTCCCGCCTCTCCCCTGGGGCCAACGTCCTGACTTTC. Supplemented by reference TRBV19 and TRBJ2-6, the full variable domain reads DGGITQSPKYLFRKEGQNVTLSCEQNLNHDAMYWYRQDPGQGLRLIYYSQIVNDFQKGDIAEGYSVSREKKESFPLTVTSAQKNPTAFYLCASSLSRLSPGANVLTFGAGSRLTVL.